This T cell receptor beta chain was retrieved from a study of T cell clonality in common variable immunodeficiency. This clone was counted at least ten times. Its antigen is not identified. The read ends 3 residues before the CDR3 terminus; that terminus is restored from the germline J gene. V gave up 0 bases and J gave up 1 base, with 9 bases separating them. The CDR3 loop spans 15 amino acids. CDR1 SGHTA and CDR2 FQGNSA come from the germline V gene. Study-wide findings and caveats: In common variable immunodeficiency, TCR beta chains reportedly carried fewer deletions and N-nucleotide insertions. Shared TCRbeta clones were fewer between CVID subjects than controls. TCRbeta clonality was increased in CVID versus healthy controls.

Aged 9 to 64 years, CVID subjects averaged approximately 36 years old. Data came from immunoSEQ multiplex PCR; TCRdb stores just in-frame clones and leaves some out. The profile covers roughly 25,000 clones, none occurring a single time. This receptor was identified in a human donor with common variable immunodeficiency. The sample consisted of peripheral blood mononuclear cells. V is TRBV7-2 and J is TRBJ1-2; D remains ambiguous. The covered CDR3 bases are TGTGCCAGCAGCTTAGCCCCAGGCCTTAACTATGGC. As protein: CASSLAPGLNYG. In full, the CDR3 reads CASSLAPGLNYGYTF.